This passage covers 19 T cell receptor beta chains from one sample sequenced in a study of blood T cell repertoires in COVID-19. TCRdb keeps only in-frame clones here, not all; method: immunoSEQ multiplex PCR. The data contain some 400,000 clones, 90% of them singletons. Material: peripheral blood. These receptors came from a man younger than 35 with active or convalescent COVID-19.

This chain connects TRBV9 to TRBJ1-5; 7 nucleotides agree with TRBD1. Trimming cost V 4 bases and J 5 bases; bases outside gene matches: 6. Germline V lookup: CDR1 SGDLS, CDR2 YYNGEE. CDR3 length equals 14 residues. CDR3 nucleotide sequence: TGTGCCAGCAGCTCGACAGGGTGGGATCAGCCCCAGCATTTT. It encodes CASSSTGWDQPQHF.

The chain joins TRBV5-1 to TRBJ2-5; maybe TRBD1 (6 bases). Trimming shortened V by 1 base and J by 5 bases, and 12 bases separated the two germline ends. In germline, CDR1 is SGHRS, CDR2 YFSETQ. This CDR3 comprises 14 residues. The DNA of the CDR3 is TGCGCCAGCAGCTTGATTCAGGGGCGGGAGACCCAGTACTTC. It translates to CASSLIQGRETQYF.

This chain joins TRBV7-9 and TRBJ1-2; the D is unclear. In germline, CDR1 is SEHNR, CDR2 FQNEAQ (reference sequence). Trimming shortened V by 0 bases and J by 6 bases, and 5 bases separated the two germline ends. This CDR3 is 12 amino acids long. As DNA, the CDR3 is TGTGCCAGCAGCTTAGCGGCAGATGGCTACACCTTC. Translating gives CASSLAADGYTF.

The chain uses TRBV7-2 and TRBJ1-5; the match to TRBD1 covers 10 bases. CDR1 is SGHTA and CDR2 is FQGNSA in the germline V gene. The CDR3 spans 15 residues. Trimming at V came to 5 bases and at J to 7 bases, leaving 8 bases not matched to a gene. The CDR3 loop reads CASSNPTGGQQPQHF. CDR3 DNA: TGTGCCAGCAGCAACCCGACAGGGGGCCAGCAGCCCCAGCATTTT.

This chain uses TRBV11-3 with TRBJ2-1, with 15 bases identical to TRBD2. V dropped 0 bases and J dropped 0; count of bases not matched to a gene: 3. Germline loops: CDR1 SGHNT, CDR2 YENEEA. This CDR3 is 19 amino acids long. The CDR3 loop is CASSLDRTSGRASYNEQFF. In nucleotides, the CDR3 is TGTGCCAGCAGCTTAGATAGGACTAGCGGGAGGGCCTCCTACAATGAGCAGTTCTTC. The whole variable domain, remainder taken from reference TRBV11-3 and TRBJ2-1, is EAGVVQSPRYKIIEKKQPVAFWCNPISGHNTLYWYLQNLGQGPELLIRYENEEAVDDSQLPKDRFSAERLKGVDSTLKIQPAELGDSAVYLCASSLDRTSGRASYNEQFFGPGTRLTVL.

The chain employs TRBV5-1 and TRBJ2-1, with 11 bases aligning to TRBD2. Losses at the gene ends were 4 bases for V and 8 bases for J; bases not matched to a gene: 8. The CDR3 spans 15 residues. The V gene's germline CDR1 is SGHRS and CDR2 YFSETQ. The CDR3 loop is CASSPGLADLDEQFF. CDR3 coding DNA: TGCGCCAGCAGCCCGGGACTAGCGGACCTGGATGAGCAGTTCTTC.

The chain links TRBV30 to TRBJ1-2, with 7 bases matching TRBD1. V dropped 5 bases and J dropped 2; count of bases not matched to a gene: 2. The germline gives CDR1 GTSNPN, CDR2 SVGIG (reference sequence). The CDR3 is 12 residues long. The CDR3 region is CAWGTANYGYTF. The CDR3 DNA reads TGTGCCTGGGGGACAGCGAACTATGGCTACACCTTC. The variable domain in full, completed from reference TRBV30 and TRBJ1-2, reads SQTIHQWPATLVQPVGSPLSLECTVEGTSNPNLYWYRQAAGRGLQLLFYSVGIGQISSEVPQNLSASRPQDRQFILSSKKLLLSDSGFYLCAWGTANYGYTFGSGTRLTVV.

The chain carries TRBV3-1 (or the pseudogene TRBV3-2) and TRBJ2-7; TRBD2 is a possible D gene (6 bases). The germline V and J ends were trimmed by 5 bases and 6 bases, with 20 bases remaining between them. This CDR3 is 15 amino acids long. Germline values: CDR1 LGHDT, CDR2 YNNKEL (reference sequence). This CDR3 is CASSTLSSALSEQYF. The DNA of the CDR3 is TGTGCCAGCAGCACCCTTTCTAGCGCGTTAAGCGAGCAGTACTTC.

The gene calls are TRBV28 and TRBJ1-4; possible D gene TRBD1, 5 bases. CDR3 length: 14 residues. V lost 4 bases to trimming and J lost 0 bases, with 6 bases between them. The V gene's germline CDR1 is MDHEN and CDR2 SYDVKM. The CDR3 DNA reads TGTGCCAGCAGTTGGACAACAACTAATGAAAAACTGTTTTTT. Its translation is CASSWTTTNEKLFF.

The chain uses TRBV19 and TRBJ1-5; tentative D call: TRBD1 (6 bases). This CDR3 comprises 13 residues. V was pared by 3 bases and J by 4 bases, with 7 bases between. Per the germline V gene, CDR1 is LNHDA and CDR2 is SQIVND (reference sequence). CDR3 coding DNA: TGTGCCAGTAGTATTACAGGGAATCAGCCCCAGCATTTT. Amino acids: CASSITGNQPQHF.

V is TRBV4-1 and J is TRBJ2-1, with TRBD1 identical over 7 bases. Germline lookup yields CDR1 MGHRA and CDR2 YSYEKL. This CDR3 has 15 residues. After removal of 2 bases from V and 4 bases from J, the junction contained 5 bases not matched to a gene. CDR3 DNA sequence: TGCGCCAGCAGCCAACAGGGGGTGACTTACAATGAGCAGTTCTTC. It translates to CASSQQGVTYNEQFF.

The chain carries TRBV7-2 and TRBJ1-6; 8 bases map to TRBD1. The V gene's germline CDR1 is SGHTA and CDR2 FQGNSA. The CDR3 loop spans 15 amino acids. Trimming took 5 bases from V and 6 from J; bases not matched to a gene: 6. The CDR3 DNA reads TGTGCCAGCAGCGTCGGGACAGGAGGTAATTCACCCCTCCACTTT. It encodes CASSVGTGGNSPLHF.

This sequence joins TRBV11-3 and TRBJ2-1; 7 bases are a match to TRBD1. The CDR3 has 13 amino acids. With 5 bases clipped from V and 5 bases from J, the junction kept 3 bases outside the gene matches. Germline loops: CDR1 SGHNT, CDR2 YENEEA. The CDR3 region has the DNA TGTGCCAGCAGCCTTGACAGGGACAATGAGCAGTTCTTC. This sequence encodes CASSLDRDNEQFF.

This rearrangement joins TRBV7-9 to TRBJ1-4; no reliable D call. This CDR3 comprises 14 residues. CDR1 and CDR2 from the germline V gene are SEHNR and FQNEAQ (reference sequence). Trimming removed 5 bases at V and 4 bases at J, with 11 bases between. CDR3 protein: CASSATGFNEKLFF. The DNA for the CDR3 is TGTGCCAGCAGCGCCACCGGTTTTAATGAAAAACTGTTTTTT.

V is TRBV6-5 and J is TRBJ1-5; TRBD1 matches 9 bases. Germline CDR1 reads MNHEY; CDR2 reads SVGAGI. Trimming took 5 bases from V and 6 from J; bases not matched to a gene: 5. CDR3 length equals 14 residues. CDR3 in amino acids: CASSPGQGAQPQHF. As DNA, the CDR3 is TGTGCCAGCAGTCCGGGACAGGGTGCTCAGCCCCAGCATTTT.

The J gene is TRBJ1-5, the V gene TRBV10-3, with 7 bases aligning to TRBD1. V gave up 3 bases and J gave up 6 bases; unmatched junction bases: 8. This CDR3 has 15 residues. Germline V CDR1 and CDR2: ENHRY, SYGVKD. The CDR3 nucleotides are TGTGCCATCAGTGACCAAGGGGGCGCGGTTCAGCCCCAGCATTTT. It yields the protein CAISDQGGAVQPQHF.

The chain combines TRBV6-5 with TRBJ2-1, with 7 positions matching TRBD2. The J segment lost 4 bases and the V segment lost 2 bases, leaving 8 bases of the junction unmatched. This CDR3 is built from 16 residues. Germline loops: CDR1 MNHEY, CDR2 SVGAGI. The CDR3 sequence is CASSYSRASGYNEQFF. CDR3 in DNA: TGTGCCAGCAGTTACAGTAGGGCTAGCGGATACAATGAGCAGTTCTTC.

J is TRBJ1-2 and V is TRBV30, with 10 bases matching TRBD1. The ends lost 2 bases at V and 3 bases at J; junction bases unmatched: 9. CDR1 is GTSNPN and CDR2 is SVGIG in the germline V gene (reference sequence). This CDR3 region has 16 residues. The CDR3: CAWSSLGQGGHYGYTF. The CDR3 DNA reads as TGTGCCTGGAGTTCACTAGGACAGGGGGGACACTATGGCTACACCTTC.

CDR3 in amino acids: CASSFILQPEKLFF. DNA for the CDR3: TGTGCCAGCAGCTTTATCTTACAACCTGAAAAACTGTTTTTT. The chain carries TRBV5-6 and TRBJ1-4, with unresolved D. Per germline, CDR1 SGHDT and CDR2 YYEEEE. V was clipped by 2 bases and J by 7 bases, with 12 bases between them. The CDR3 has 14 amino acids. Full variable domain (outside the CDR3, taken from reference TRBV5-6 and TRBJ1-4): DAGVTQSPTHLIKTRGQQVTLRCSPKSGHDTVSWYQQALGQGPQFIFQYYEEEERQRGNFPDRFSGHQFPNYSSELNVNALLLGDSALYLCASSFILQPEKLFFGSGTQLSVL.